The text below deals with one T cell receptor (beta chain). Its specificity is unknown. This entry comes from a study of immune evolution from preneoplasia to lung adenocarcinoma. About the study: HLA loss of heterozygosity: 5.5% to 8.5% AIS, roughly 15% MIA, around 33% ADC, none AAH.

The method was immunoSEQ multiplex PCR; TCRdb's version includes in-frame clones alone and lacks a portion of them. The profile shows about 4,700 clones, around 81% of them singletons. Notes on the study in general: From normal lung to invasive adenocarcinoma, top clone frequencies appeared to decrease. Highest clonality occurred in KRAS-mutant, not EGFR-mutant or double wild-type, nodules. Clonality was highest in normal lung, lower in later-stage lesions apparently.

Trimming took 3 bases from V and 2 from J; bases not matched to a gene: 4. The germline V gene encodes CDR1 MRHNA and CDR2 SNTAGT. The CDR3 totals 16 residues. The chain employs TRBV6-4 and TRBJ2-3; 11 nucleotides match TRBD2. The sequenced sample was FFPE minimally invasive lung adenocarcinoma tissue. The sequence derives from a person aged 60 to 85 with lung adenocarcinoma. The CDR3 here is CASSELAGGTTDTQYF. The DNA of the CDR3 is TGTGCCAGCAGTGAGCTAGCGGGAGGCACCACAGATACGCAGTATTTT.